These 3 T cell receptor beta chains share one sample of origin, sequenced in a study of T cell repertoires in cytomegalovirus infection. TCRdb processed the reads anew with MiXCR; each CDR3 protein has one entry. The profile shows under 250,000 distinct CDR3 sequences, 6.5% of them singletons. Sequenced: PBMCs. All receptors derive from a human donor in good health (CMV status not recorded). Some clones in this sample may be carry-over from other donors' samples.

This clonotype was counted ten times or more. The genes are TRBV5-6 and TRBJ2-1; TRBD2 matches at 10 bases. CDR3 length equals 16 residues. Germline V gene lookup returns CDR1 SGHDT and CDR2 YYEEEE. The trim removed 4 bases at V and 5 bases at J, leaving 9 bases unmatched. The CDR3: CASSPKLAGAHNEQFF. The DNA for the CDR3 is TGTGCCAGCAGCCCGAAGCTAGCGGGGGCCCACAATGAGCAGTTCTTC. Drawing the rest from reference TRBV5-6 and TRBJ2-1, the complete variable domain is DAGVTQSPTHLIKTRGQQVTLRCSPKSGHDTVSWYQQALGQGPQFIFQYYEEEERQRGNFPDRFSGHQFPNYSSELNVNALLLGDSALYLCASSPKLAGAHNEQFFGPGTRLTVL.

The sample holds many counts of this clonotype. The CDR3 sequence: CASVSRVYGYTF. As DNA, the CDR3 is TGTGCCAGCGTATCCAGGGTCTATGGCTACACCTTC. V usage is TRBV2 and J usage is TRBJ1-2; D might be TRBD1 (5 bases). The CDR3 totals 12 residues. Germline lookup yields CDR1 SNHLY and CDR2 FYNNEI. Trimming cost V 8 bases and J 4 bases, with 11 bases left between them.

The sample holds many counts of this clonotype. The rearrangement joins TRBV2 to TRBJ1-2; weak D call: TRBD1 (5 bases). The CDR3 has 14 residues. V gave up 3 bases and J gave up 3 bases, with 11 bases separating them. Germline V gene lookup returns CDR1 SNHLY and CDR2 FYNNEI. The CDR3 loop reads CASSEGRIDYGYTF. The DNA for the CDR3 is TGTGCCAGCAGTGAGGGACGGATAGACTATGGCTACACCTTC.